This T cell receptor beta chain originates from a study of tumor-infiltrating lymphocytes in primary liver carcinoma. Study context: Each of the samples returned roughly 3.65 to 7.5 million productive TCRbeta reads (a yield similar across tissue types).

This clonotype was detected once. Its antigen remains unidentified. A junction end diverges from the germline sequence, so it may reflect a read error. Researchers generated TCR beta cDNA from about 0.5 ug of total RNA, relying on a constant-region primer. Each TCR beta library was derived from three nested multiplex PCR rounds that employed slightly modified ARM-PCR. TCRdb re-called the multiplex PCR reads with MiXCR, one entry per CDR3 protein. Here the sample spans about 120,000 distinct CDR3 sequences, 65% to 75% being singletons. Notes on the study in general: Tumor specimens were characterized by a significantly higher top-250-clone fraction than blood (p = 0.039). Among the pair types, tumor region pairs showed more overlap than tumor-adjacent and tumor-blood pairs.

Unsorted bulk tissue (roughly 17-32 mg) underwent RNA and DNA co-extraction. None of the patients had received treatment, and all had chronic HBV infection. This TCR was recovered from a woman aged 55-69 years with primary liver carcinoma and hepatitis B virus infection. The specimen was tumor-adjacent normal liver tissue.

The CDR3 DNA follows: TGTGCCGGCAGCTTTACGGGAGGCGGGACTCAGTACTTC. It yields the protein CAGSFTGGGTQYF. V gene TRBV11-2 combines with J gene TRBJ2-5; 7 nucleotides line up with TRBD2. The CDR3 is made up of 13 amino acids. Germline V gives CDR1 SGHAT, CDR2 FQNNGV.